This T cell receptor (beta chain) is drawn from a study of cytomegalovirus exposure and HLA in healthy donors. Whole-study findings and limits: Later on, an analysis found that several of the most significant clusters appeared to be linked to common viral pathogens, which included parvovirus B19. An observed cluster of highly shared sequence variants was recorded as a likely sequencing artifact.

In the PCR, 60 Vbeta and 13 Jbeta primers were used. Here immunoSEQ multiplex PCR was the method, and the copy in TCRdb shows in-frame clones only, minus some. Its table lists fewer than 150,000 clones. Per the germline V gene, CDR1 is SGHTA and CDR2 is FQGTGA. This CDR3 is 16 amino acids long. V lost 6 bases, J lost 1 base, and 3 bases stayed unmatched. As regards this clone: What it binds is not known.

The TCR comes from a woman aged 55-75 years in good health and CMV-seronegative. Sequencing was carried out using PBMCs. The chain joins TRBV7-3 to TRBJ2-2; 12 bases line up with TRBD2. CDR3 protein: CASRETSGGNTGELFF. CDR3 DNA: TGTGCCAGCAGGGAGACTAGCGGGGGGAACACCGGGGAGCTGTTTTTT. The variable domain in full, completed from reference TRBV7-3 and TRBJ2-2, reads GAGVSQTPSNKVTEKGKYVELRCDPISGHTALYWYRQSLGQGPEFLIYFQGTGAADDSGLPNDRFFAVRPEGSVSTLKIQRTERGDSAVYLCASRETSGGNTGELFFGEGSRLTVL.